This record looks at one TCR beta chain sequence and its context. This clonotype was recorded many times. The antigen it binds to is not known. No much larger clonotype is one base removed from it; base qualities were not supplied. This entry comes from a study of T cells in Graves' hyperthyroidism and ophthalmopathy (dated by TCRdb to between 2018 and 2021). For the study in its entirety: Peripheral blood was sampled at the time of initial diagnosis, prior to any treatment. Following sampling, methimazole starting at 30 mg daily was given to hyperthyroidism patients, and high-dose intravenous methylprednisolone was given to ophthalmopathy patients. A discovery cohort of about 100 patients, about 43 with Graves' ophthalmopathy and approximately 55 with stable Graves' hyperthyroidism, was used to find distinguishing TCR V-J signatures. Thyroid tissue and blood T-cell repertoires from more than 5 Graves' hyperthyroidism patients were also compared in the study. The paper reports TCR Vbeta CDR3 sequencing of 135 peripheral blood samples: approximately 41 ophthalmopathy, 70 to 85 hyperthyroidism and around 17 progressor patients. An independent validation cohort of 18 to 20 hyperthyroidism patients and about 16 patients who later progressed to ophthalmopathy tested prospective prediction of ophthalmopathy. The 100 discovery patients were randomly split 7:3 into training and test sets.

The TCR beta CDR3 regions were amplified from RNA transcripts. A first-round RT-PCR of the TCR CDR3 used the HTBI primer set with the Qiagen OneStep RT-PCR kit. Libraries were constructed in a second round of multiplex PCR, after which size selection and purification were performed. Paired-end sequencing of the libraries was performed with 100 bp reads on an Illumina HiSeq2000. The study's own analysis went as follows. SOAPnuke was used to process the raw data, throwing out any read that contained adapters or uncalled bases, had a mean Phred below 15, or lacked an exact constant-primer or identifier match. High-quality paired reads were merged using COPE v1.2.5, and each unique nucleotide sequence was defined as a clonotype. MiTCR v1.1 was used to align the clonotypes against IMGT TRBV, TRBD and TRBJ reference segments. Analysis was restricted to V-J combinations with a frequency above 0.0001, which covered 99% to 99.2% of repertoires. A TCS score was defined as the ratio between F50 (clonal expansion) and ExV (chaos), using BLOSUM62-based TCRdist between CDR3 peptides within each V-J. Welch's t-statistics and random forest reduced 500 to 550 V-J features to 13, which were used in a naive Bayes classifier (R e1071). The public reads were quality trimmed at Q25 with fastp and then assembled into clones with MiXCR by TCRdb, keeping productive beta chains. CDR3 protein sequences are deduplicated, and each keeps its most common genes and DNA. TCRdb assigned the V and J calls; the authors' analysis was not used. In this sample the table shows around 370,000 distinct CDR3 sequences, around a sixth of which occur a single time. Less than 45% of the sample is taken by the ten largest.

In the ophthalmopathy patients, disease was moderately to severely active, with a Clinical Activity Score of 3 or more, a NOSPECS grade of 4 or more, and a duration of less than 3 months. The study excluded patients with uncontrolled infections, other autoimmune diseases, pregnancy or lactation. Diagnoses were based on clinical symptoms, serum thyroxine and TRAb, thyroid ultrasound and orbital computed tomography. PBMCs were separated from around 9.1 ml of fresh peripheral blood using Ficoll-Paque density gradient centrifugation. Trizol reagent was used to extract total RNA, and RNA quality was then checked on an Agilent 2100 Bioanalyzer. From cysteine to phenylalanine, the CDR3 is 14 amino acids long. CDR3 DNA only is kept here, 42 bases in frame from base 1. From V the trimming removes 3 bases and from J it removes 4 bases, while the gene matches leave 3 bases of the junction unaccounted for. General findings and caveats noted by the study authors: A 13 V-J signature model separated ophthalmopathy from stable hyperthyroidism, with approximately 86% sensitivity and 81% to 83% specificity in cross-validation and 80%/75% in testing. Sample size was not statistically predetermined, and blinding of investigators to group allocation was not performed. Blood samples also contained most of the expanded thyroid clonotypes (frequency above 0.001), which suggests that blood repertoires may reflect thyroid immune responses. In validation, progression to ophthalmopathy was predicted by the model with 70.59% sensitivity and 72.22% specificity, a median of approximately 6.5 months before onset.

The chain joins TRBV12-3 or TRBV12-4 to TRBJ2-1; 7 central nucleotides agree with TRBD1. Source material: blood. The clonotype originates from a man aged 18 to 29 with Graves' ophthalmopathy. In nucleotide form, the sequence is TGTGCCAGCAGTTTCGGGACAGCGTACAATGAGCAGTTCTTC. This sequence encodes CASSFGTAYNEQFF.